This T cell receptor beta chain was documented in a study of OX40 agonist ivuxolimab in advanced cancers. Study context: Intravenous ivuxolimab was administered to patients every 2 weeks at 0.01 to 10 mg/kg.

Study-level findings and limits: Near-lowest levels of clonal expansion characterized partial responders at 0.1-3.0 mg/kg.

Worth noting for this clone: The antigen is undetermined.

Trimming took 5 bases from V and 6 from J; bases not matched to a gene: 9. This CDR3 has 14 amino acids. Per the germline V gene, CDR1 is SGHRS and CDR2 is YFSETQ. Measured with immunoSEQ multiplex PCR; TCRdb has only the in-frame clones, and not every one. The table lists approximately 77,000 clones, roughly 84% of them singletons. The specimen comprised CD4+ or CD8+ T cells sorted from blood, sampled in a trial of the OX40 agonist ivuxolimab. The receptor's source is an adult with an advanced solid tumor such as melanoma, head and neck, liver or kidney cancer. The rearrangement uses TRBV5-1 and TRBJ1-2, with 8 bases identical to TRBD1. CDR3 sequence reads: CASSRGQGGNGYTF. The CDR3 DNA reads TGCGCCAGCAGTCGTGGACAGGGAGGGAATGGCTACACCTTC.